One T cell receptor (beta chain) is described in this entry. The antigen is undetermined. The primer mix had 60 Vbeta and 13 Jbeta primers. Some clones are missing from TCRdb's copy, which holds only in-frame ones; the method was immunoSEQ multiplex PCR. The table has around 170,000 clones, around 73% seen once. Donors consisted of healthy bone marrow donors. The sample is drawn from a study of cytomegalovirus exposure and HLA in healthy donors. For the study at large: Researchers found that roughly 80% of about 400 genotyped donors fell within the Caucasian-associated ancestry cluster.

The CDR3 covers 13 residues. The ends were cut back, 4 bases at V and 0 bases at J, with 7 bases in the middle. Germline V gene lookup returns CDR1 SGHKS and CDR2 YYEKEE (reference sequence). Study observations and caveats: In vitro data verified a few CMV-associated chains as specific for CMV antigens. Being productive about 90% or about 30% of the time was typical of most TCR beta V segments in an earlier analysis.

The sequencing input was PBMCs. This clonotype originated in a man in his fifties or sixties in good health and CMV-seronegative. The chain recombines TRBV5-5 with TRBJ2-5; TRBD2 might be the D (5 bases). The CDR3 DNA reads TGTGCCAGCAGCAACGGGGACCAAGAGACCCAGTACTTC. Translated, it gives CASSNGDQETQYF.